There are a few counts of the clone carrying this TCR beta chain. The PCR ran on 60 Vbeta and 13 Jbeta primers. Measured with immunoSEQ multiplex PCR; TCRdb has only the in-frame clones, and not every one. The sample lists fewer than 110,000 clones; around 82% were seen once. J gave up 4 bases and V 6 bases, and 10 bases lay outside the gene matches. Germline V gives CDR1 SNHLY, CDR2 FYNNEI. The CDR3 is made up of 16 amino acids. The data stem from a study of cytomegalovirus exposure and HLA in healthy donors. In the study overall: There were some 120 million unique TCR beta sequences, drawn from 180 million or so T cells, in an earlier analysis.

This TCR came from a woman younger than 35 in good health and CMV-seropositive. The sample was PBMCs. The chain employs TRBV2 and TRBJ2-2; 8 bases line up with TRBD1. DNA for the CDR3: TGTGCCAGCAGGGCGACGACAGGGGTGAGCACCGGGGAGCTGTTTTTT. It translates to CASRATTGVSTGELFF.